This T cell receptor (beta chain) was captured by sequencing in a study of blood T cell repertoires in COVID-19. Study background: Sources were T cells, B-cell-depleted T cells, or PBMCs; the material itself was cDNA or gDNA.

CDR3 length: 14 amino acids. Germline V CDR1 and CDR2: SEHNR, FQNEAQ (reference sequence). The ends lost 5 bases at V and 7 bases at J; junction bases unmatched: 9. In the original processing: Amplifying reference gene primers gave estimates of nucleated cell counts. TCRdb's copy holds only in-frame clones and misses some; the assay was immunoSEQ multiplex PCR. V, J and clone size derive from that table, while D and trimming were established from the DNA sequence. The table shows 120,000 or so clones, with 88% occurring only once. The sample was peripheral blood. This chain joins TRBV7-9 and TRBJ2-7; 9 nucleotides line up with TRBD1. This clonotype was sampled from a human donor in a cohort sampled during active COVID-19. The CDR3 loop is CASSARDRVYEQYF. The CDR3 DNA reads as TGTGCCAGCAGCGCCCGGGACAGGGTTTATGAGCAGTACTTC.